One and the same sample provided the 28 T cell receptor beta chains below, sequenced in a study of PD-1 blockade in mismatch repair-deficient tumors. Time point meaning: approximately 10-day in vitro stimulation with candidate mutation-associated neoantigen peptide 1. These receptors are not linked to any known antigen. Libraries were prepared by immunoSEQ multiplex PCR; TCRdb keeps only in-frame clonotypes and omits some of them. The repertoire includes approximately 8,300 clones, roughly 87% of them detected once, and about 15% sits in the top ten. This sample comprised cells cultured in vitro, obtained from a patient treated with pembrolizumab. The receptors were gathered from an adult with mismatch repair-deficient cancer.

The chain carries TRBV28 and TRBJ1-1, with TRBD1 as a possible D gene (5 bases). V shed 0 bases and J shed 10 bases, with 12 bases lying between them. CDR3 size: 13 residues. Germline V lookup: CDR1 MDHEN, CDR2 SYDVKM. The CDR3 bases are TGTGCCAGCAGTTTATGGAGGGGCGGGGGAGCTTTCTTT. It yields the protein CASSLWRGGGAFF.

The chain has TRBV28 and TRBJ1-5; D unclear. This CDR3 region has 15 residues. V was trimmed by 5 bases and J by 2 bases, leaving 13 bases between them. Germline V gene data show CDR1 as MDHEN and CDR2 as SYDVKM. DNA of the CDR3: TGTGCCAGCAGTAGCCTTGAGGCGGGCAATCAGCCCCAGCATTTT. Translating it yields CASSSLEAGNQPQHF.

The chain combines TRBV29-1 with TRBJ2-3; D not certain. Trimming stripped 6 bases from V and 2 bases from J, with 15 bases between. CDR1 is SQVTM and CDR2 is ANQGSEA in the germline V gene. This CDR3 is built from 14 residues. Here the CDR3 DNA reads TGCAGCGTCCTGACATATCCCAACACAGATACGCAGTATTTT. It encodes CSVLTYPNTDTQYF.

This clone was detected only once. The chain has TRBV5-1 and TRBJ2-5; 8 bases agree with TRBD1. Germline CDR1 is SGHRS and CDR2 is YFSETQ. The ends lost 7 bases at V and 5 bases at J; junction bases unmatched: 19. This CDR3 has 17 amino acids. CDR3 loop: CASAPSGGTGGSETQYF. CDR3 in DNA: TGCGCCAGCGCCCCTTCAGGCGGGACAGGAGGTAGCGAGACCCAGTACTTC.

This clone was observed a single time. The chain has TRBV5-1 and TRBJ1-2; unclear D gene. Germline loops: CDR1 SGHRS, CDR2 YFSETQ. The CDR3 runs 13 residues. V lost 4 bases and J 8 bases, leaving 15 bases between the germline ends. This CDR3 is CASSPPGQGGYTF. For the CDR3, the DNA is TGCGCCAGCAGCCCTCCGGGTCAAGGGGGCTACACCTTC.

CDR3 in DNA: TGTGCCATCAGTGAGTCAAGACTAGCGTCCTACGAGCAGTACTTC. Residues: CAISESRLASYEQYF. This chain connects TRBV10-3 to TRBJ2-7; TRBD2 matches at 8 bases. The germline V gene has CDR1 ENHRY and CDR2 SYGVKD. The CDR3 contains 15 residues. V lost 0 bases, J lost 1 base, and 2 bases stayed unmatched.

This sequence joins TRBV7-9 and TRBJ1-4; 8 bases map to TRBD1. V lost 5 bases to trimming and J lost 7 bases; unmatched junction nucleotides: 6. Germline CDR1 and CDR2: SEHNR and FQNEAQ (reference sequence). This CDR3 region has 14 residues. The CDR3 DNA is TGTGCCAGCAGCGCCGGGACAGGAGGTGAAAAACTGTTTTTT. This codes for CASSAGTGGEKLFF.

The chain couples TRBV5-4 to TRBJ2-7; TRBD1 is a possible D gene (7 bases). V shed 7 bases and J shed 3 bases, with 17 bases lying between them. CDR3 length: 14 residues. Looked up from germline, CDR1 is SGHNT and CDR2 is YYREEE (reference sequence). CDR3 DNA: TGTGCCAGCGGTATACAGGGGAGGCTCTACGAGCAGTACTTC. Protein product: CASGIQGRLYEQYF.

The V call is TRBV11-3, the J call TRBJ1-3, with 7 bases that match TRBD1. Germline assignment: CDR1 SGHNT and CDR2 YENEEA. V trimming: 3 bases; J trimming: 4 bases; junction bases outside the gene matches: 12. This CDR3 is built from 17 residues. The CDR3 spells CASSFSPLGQRGNTIYF. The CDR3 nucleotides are TGTGCCAGCAGCTTTAGCCCCCTGGGACAGAGAGGAAACACCATATATTTT.

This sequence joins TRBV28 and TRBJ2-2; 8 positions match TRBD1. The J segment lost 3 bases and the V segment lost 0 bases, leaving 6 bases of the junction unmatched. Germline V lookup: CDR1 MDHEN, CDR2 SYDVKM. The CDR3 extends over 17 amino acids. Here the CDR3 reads CASSLWSGGPYTGELFF. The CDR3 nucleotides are TGTGCCAGCAGTTTATGGTCAGGGGGCCCTTACACCGGGGAGCTGTTTTTT.

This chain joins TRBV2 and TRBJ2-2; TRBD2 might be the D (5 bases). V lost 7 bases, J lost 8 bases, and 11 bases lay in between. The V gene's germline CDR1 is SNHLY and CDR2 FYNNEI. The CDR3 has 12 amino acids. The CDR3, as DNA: TGTGCCAGCACGGGGATCGAGGGGGAGCTGTTTTTT. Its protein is CASTGIEGELFF.

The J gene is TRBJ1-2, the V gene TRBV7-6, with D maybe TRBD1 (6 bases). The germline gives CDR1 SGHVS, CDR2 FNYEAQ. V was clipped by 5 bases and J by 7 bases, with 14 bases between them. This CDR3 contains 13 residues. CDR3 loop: CASSPSGALGYTF. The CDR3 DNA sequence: TGTGCCAGCAGCCCCTCGGGGGCGCTTGGCTACACCTTC.

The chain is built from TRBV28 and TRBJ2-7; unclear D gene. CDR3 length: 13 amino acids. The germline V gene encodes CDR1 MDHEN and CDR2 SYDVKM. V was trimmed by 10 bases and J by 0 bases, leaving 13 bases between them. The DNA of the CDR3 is TGTGCCACCTTACAATCGGGCTCCTACGAGCAGTACTTC. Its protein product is CATLQSGSYEQYF.

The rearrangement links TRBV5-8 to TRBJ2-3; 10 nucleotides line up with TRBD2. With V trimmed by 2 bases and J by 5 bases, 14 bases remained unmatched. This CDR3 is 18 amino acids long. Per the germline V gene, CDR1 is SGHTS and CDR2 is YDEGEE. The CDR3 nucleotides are TGTGCCAGCAGCTTTCAACCCGCTAGCGGGGGAGTGGGAGATACGCAGTATTTT. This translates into CASSFQPASGGVGDTQYF.

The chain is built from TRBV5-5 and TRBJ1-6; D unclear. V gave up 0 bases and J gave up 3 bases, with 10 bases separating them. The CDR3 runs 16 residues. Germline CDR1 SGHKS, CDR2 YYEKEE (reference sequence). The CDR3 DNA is TGTGCCAGCAGCTTGGCGGTACAGCTCTATAATTCACCCCTCCACTTT. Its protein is CASSLAVQLYNSPLHF. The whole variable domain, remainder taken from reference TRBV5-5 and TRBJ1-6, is DAGVTQSPTHLIKTRGQQVTLRCSPISGHKSVSWYQQVLGQGPQFIFQYYEKEERGRGNFPDRFSARQFPNYSSELNVNALLLGDSALYLCASSLAVQLYNSPLHFGNGTRLTVT.

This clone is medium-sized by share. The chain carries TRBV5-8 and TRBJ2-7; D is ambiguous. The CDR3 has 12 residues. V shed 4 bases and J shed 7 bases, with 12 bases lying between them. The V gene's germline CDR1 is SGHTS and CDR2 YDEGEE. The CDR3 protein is CASSPLGGEQYF. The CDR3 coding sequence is TGTGCCAGCAGCCCCCTGGGTGGGGAGCAGTACTTC. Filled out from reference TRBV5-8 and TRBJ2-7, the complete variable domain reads EAGVTQSPTHLIKTRGQQATLRCSPISGHTSVYWYQQALGLGLQFLLWYDEGEERNRGNFPPRFSGRQFPNYSSELNVNALELEDSALYLCASSPLGGEQYFGPGTRLTVT.

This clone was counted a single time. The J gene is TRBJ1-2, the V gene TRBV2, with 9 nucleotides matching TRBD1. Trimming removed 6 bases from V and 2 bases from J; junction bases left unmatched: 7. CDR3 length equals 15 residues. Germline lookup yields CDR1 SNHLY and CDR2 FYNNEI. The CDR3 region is CASRSTGGANYGYTF. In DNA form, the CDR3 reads TGTGCCAGCAGGTCAACAGGGGGCGCAAACTATGGCTACACCTTC. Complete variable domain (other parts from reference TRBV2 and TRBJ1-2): EPEVTQTPSHQVTQMGQEVILRCVPISNHLYFYWYRQILGQKVEFLVSFYNNEISEKSEIFDDQFSVERPDGSNFTLKIRSTKLEDSAMYFCASRSTGGANYGYTFGSGTRLTVV.

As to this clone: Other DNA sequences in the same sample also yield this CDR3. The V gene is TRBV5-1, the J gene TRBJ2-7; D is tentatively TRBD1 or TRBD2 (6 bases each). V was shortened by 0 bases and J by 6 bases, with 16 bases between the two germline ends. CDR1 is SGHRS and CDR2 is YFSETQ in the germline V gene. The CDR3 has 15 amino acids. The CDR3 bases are TGCGCCAGCAGCTTGGCATGGGGGGCGGGGCGCGAGCAGTACTTC. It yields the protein CASSLAWGAGREQYF.

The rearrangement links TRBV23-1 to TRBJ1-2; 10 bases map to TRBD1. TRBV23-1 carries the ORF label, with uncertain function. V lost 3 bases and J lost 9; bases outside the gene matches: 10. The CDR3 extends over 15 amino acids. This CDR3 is CASSQQGQGVLRYTF. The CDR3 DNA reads TGCGCCAGCAGTCAGCAAGGACAGGGGGTTCTCCGCTACACCTTC.

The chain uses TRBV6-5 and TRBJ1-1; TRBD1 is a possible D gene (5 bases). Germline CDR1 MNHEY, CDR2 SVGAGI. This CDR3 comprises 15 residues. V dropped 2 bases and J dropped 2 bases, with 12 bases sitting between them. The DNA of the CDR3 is TGTGCCAGCAGTTACACTCCGGGGACCAACACTGAAGCTTTCTTT. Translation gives CASSYTPGTNTEAFF.

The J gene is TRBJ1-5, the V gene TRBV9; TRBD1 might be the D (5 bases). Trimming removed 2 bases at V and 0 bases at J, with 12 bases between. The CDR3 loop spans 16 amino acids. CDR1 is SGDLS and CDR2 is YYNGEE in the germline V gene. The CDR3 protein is CASSVSDSYSNQPQHF. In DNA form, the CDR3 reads TGTGCCAGCAGCGTTAGTGACAGTTATAGCAATCAGCCCCAGCATTTT.

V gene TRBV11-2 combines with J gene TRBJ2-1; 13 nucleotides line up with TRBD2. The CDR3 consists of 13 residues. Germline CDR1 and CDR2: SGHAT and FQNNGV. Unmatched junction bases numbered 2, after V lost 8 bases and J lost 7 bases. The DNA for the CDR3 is TGTGCCAGCGGACTAGCGGGAGTTAATGAGCAGTTCTTC. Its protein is CASGLAGVNEQFF. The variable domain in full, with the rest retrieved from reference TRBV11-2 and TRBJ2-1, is EAGVAQSPRYKIIEKRQSVAFWCNPISGHATLYWYQQILGQGPKLLIQFQNNGVVDDSQLPKDRFSAERLKGVDSTLKIQPAKLEDSAVYLCASGLAGVNEQFFGPGTRLTVL.

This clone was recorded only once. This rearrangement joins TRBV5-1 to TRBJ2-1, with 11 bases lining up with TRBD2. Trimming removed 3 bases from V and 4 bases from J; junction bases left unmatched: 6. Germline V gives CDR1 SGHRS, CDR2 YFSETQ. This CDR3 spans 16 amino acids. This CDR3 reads CASSSGTSGDYNEQFF. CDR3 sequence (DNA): TGCGCCAGCAGCTCCGGGACTAGCGGAGATTACAATGAGCAGTTCTTC.

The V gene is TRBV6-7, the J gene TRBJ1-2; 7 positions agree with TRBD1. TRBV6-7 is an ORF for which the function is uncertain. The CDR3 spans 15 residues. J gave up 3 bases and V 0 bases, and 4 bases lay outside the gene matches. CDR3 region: CASSYSIGGDYGYTF. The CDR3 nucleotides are TGTGCCAGCAGTTACTCGATAGGGGGCGACTATGGCTACACCTTC.

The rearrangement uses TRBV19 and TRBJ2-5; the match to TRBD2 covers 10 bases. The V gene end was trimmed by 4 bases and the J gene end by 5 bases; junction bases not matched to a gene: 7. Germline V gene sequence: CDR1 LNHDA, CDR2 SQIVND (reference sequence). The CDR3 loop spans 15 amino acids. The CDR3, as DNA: TGTGCCAGTAGTACCCTAGCGGGAGACGGGGAGACCCAGTACTTC. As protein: CASSTLAGDGETQYF.

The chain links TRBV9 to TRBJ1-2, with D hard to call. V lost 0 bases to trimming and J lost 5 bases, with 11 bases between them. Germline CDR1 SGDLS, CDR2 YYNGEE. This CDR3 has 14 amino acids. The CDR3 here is CASSVEAGRYGYTF. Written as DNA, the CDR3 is TGTGCCAGCAGCGTAGAAGCCGGACGGTATGGCTACACCTTC.

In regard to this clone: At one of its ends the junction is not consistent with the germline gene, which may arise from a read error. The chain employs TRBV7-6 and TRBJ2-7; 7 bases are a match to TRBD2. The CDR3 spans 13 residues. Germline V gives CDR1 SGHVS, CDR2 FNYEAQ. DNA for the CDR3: TGTGCCAGCAGTTTAGCGGGCGGGAACGAGCAGTACTTC. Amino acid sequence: CASSLAGGNEQYF.

The CDR3 here is CASSYTGQLKAFF. For the CDR3, the DNA is TGTGCCAGCAGTTACACGGGACAGCTGAAAGCTTTCTTT. This chain joins TRBV6-5 and TRBJ1-1; 7 bases line up with TRBD1. Germline V gives CDR1 MNHEY, CDR2 SVGAGI. The ends lost 2 bases at V and 9 bases at J; junction bases unmatched: 6. The CDR3 covers 13 residues.